Shown below are 20 T cell receptor beta chains from a single sample sequenced in a study of shared clonotypes between healthy human individuals. The data were produced by immunoSEQ multiplex PCR, yet TCRdb's version contains in-frame clones alone and is incomplete. Here the sample spans millions of clones, 85% to 95% being singletons. Sequenced: naive CD4+ T cells sorted from blood. Described subset: CD45RA+ positively selected. The source of these receptors is a man younger than 30 in good health.

The chain is built from TRBV30 and TRBJ1-5, with no clear D. The CDR3 covers 13 residues. The germline V gene encodes CDR1 GTSNPN and CDR2 SVGIG (reference sequence). Trimming shortened V by 6 bases and J by 7 bases, and 16 bases separated the two germline ends. Here the CDR3 DNA reads TGTGCCTGTAGTTACGGTAGCGGGCAGCCCCAGCATTTT. Its protein product is CACSYGSGQPQHF. The full variable domain, completed using reference TRBV30 and TRBJ1-5, is SQTIHQWPATLVQPVGSPLSLECTVEGTSNPNLYWYRQAAGRGLQLLFYSVGIGQISSEVPQNLSASRPQDRQFILSSKKLLLSDSGFYLCACSYGSGQPQHFGDGTRLSIL.

The gene calls are TRBV5-4 and TRBJ2-7; tentatively, D is TRBD1 (5 bases). This CDR3 has 14 residues. CDR1 is SGHNT and CDR2 is YYREEE in the germline V gene (reference sequence). The V end lost 1 base, the J end lost 1 base, and 9 bases lay between the germline ends. The CDR3 nucleotides are TGTGCCAGCAGCTTGAGGGGCCAGTCCTACGAGCAGTACTTC. Amino acid sequence: CASSLRGQSYEQYF.

This chain uses TRBV7-2 with TRBJ1-2; the match to TRBD1 covers 7 bases. Germline V lookup: CDR1 SGHTA, CDR2 FQGNSA. The CDR3 is 14 residues long. Trimming took 7 bases from V and 4 from J; bases not matched to a gene: 9. CDR3 residues: CASIPRGGPYGYTF. The CDR3 region has the DNA TGTGCCAGCATCCCCAGGGGGGGACCCTATGGCTACACCTTC.

V is TRBV4-3 and J is TRBJ2-3; D gene uncertain. Trimming cost V 0 bases and J 1 base, with 8 bases left between them. The V gene's germline CDR1 is LGHNA and CDR2 YSLEER. This CDR3 is built from 15 residues. CDR3 sequence: CASSQDMAGTDTQYF. CDR3 DNA sequence: TGCGCCAGCAGCCAAGATATGGCTGGCACAGATACGCAGTATTTT.

The DNA of the CDR3 is TGTGCCAGCAGCTTACGCGGGGGATACACCGGGGAGCTGTTTTTT. Its translation is CASSLRGGYTGELFF. The chain links TRBV7-2 to TRBJ2-2, with 7 bases identical to TRBD2. Germline V gives CDR1 SGHTA, CDR2 FQGNSA. V trimming: 2 bases; J trimming: 3 bases; junction bases outside the gene matches: 3. This CDR3 has 15 residues. Filled out from reference TRBV7-2 and TRBJ2-2, the complete variable domain reads GAGVSQSPSNKVTEKGKDVELRCDPISGHTALYWYRQSLGQGLEFLIYFQGNSAPDKSGLPSDRFSAERTGGSVSTLTIQRTQQEDSAVYLCASSLRGGYTGELFFGEGSRLTVL.

The V call is TRBV21-1, the J call TRBJ2-7; the table's D call, TRBD1, has no DNA check behind it. TRBV21-1 is a documented pseudogene. This CDR3 spans 16 amino acids. The CDR3: CASSKPFRDTDLEQYF. CDR3 nucleotide sequence: TGTGCCAGCAGCAAACCCTTCCGGGACACCGATCTGGAGCAGTACTTC.

The chain links TRBV5-5 to TRBJ1-5; D is uncertain. V was clipped by 4 bases and J by 5 bases, with 10 bases between them. Germline CDR1 is SGHKS and CDR2 is YYEKEE (reference sequence). The CDR3 is 13 amino acids. This CDR3 is CASSKGRDQPQHF. CDR3 DNA sequence: TGTGCCAGCAGCAAGGGAAGGGATCAGCCCCAGCATTTT.

The chain uses TRBV7-9 and TRBJ1-3; TRBD1 is a possible D gene (5 bases). CDR1 is SEHNR and CDR2 is FQNEAQ in the germline V gene (reference sequence). Trimming shortened V by 0 bases and J by 11 bases, and 11 bases separated the two germline ends. CDR3 length equals 13 residues. CDR3 DNA: TGTGCCAGCAGCTTAGCAGGCCAAGGGGCCATATATTTT. The encoded protein is CASSLAGQGAIYF.

The chain uses TRBV5-1 and TRBJ2-7; tentative D call: TRBD2 (5 bases). This CDR3 contains 16 residues. Germline CDR1 SGHRS, CDR2 YFSETQ. Trimming cost V 1 base and J 3 bases, with 17 bases left between them. The CDR3 nucleotides are TGCGCCAGCAGCTTGCGGGAACCCGACCGAGGCTACGAGCAGTACTTC. It encodes CASSLREPDRGYEQYF.

This chain connects TRBV5-1 to TRBJ2-3; 7 nucleotides align to TRBD1. Per germline, CDR1 SGHRS and CDR2 YFSETQ. There are 16 residues in the CDR3. V trimming: 4 bases; J trimming: 2 bases; junction bases outside the gene matches: 10. CDR3 region: CASSPGTATFTDTQYF. CDR3 coding DNA: TGCGCCAGCAGCCCCGGGACAGCCACTTTCACAGATACGCAGTATTTT.

V usage is TRBV7-9 and J usage is TRBJ1-4; TRBD1 is a possible D gene (5 bases). V was clipped by 1 base and J by 6 bases, with 21 bases between them. Looked up from germline, CDR1 is SEHNR and CDR2 is FQNEAQ (reference sequence). This CDR3 spans 18 amino acids. CDR3 sequence (DNA): TGTGCCAGCAGCTTAGATCCCAGGGTAGTGGGCTCATATGAAAAACTGTTTTTT. It codes for CASSLDPRVVGSYEKLFF. The full variable domain, rest sourced from reference TRBV7-9 and TRBJ1-4, is DTGVSQNPRHKITKRGQNVTFRCDPISEHNRLYWYRQTLGQGPEFLTYFQNEAQLEKSRLLSDRFSAERPKGSFSTLEIQRTEQGDSAMYLCASSLDPRVVGSYEKLFFGSGTQLSVL.

The chain has TRBV25-1 and TRBJ2-5, with unresolved D. Trimming took 3 bases from V and 5 from J, leaving 10 bases between them. The CDR3 runs 13 residues. Germline CDR1 MGHDK, CDR2 SYGVNS. CDR3 sequence reads: CASSDFRFETQYF. For the CDR3, the DNA is TGTGCCAGCAGTGACTTCAGGTTCGAGACCCAGTACTTC. The full variable domain, in which reference TRBV25-1 and TRBJ2-5 provide the parts outside the CDR3, is EADIYQTPRYLVIGTGKKITLECSQTMGHDKMYWYQQDPGMELHLIHYSYGVNSTEKGDLSSESTVSRIRTEHFPLTLESARPSHTSQYLCASSDFRFETQYFGPGTRLLVL.

CDR3 in amino acids: CASSCQTGAGDTQYF. The CDR3 bases are TGTGCCAGCAGTTGCCAGACAGGGGCGGGAGATACGCAGTATTTT. This chain uses TRBV6-8 with TRBJ2-3; 8 bases agree with TRBD1. From germline, CDR1 is MNHGY and CDR2 SAAAGT. With V trimmed by 4 bases and J by 5 bases, 8 bases remained unmatched. This CDR3 spans 15 amino acids.

In regard to this clone: This CDR3 is also generated by other DNA sequences in the sample. The chain couples TRBV6-1 to TRBJ1-3; D not certain. Germline lookup yields CDR1 MNHNS and CDR2 SASEGT. The length of the CDR3 is 14 residues. V lost 4 bases to trimming and J lost 0 bases, with 7 bases between them. Here the CDR3 reads CASSVPSSGNTIYF. The DNA of the CDR3 is TGTGCCAGCAGTGTCCCCTCCTCTGGAAACACCATATATTTT.

This clone was recorded once. The rearrangement uses TRBV30 and TRBJ2-7, with 10 bases lining up with TRBD1. The J segment lost 4 bases and the V segment lost 5 bases, leaving 5 bases of the junction unmatched. This CDR3 contains 13 residues. Germline V lookup: CDR1 GTSNPN, CDR2 SVGIG (reference sequence). The CDR3 loop is CAWLRDRGYEQYF. The CDR3 DNA follows: TGTGCCTGGCTCCGGGACAGGGGATACGAGCAGTACTTC.

The rearrangement uses TRBV6-5 and TRBJ2-3; TRBD1 matches at 10 bases. The V and J ends lost 7 bases and 6 bases, in that order; junction bases with no gene match: 7. This CDR3 is 14 amino acids long. Germline V gene sequence: CDR1 MNHEY, CDR2 SVGAGI. The CDR3, as DNA: TGTGCCAGCAACCCGACAGGGGGCGCGGATACGCAGTATTTT. This sequence encodes CASNPTGGADTQYF.

The chain links TRBV6-6 to TRBJ1-1; D is unresolved. This CDR3 has 12 amino acids. Germline V lookup: CDR1 MNHNY, CDR2 SVGAGI (reference sequence). Trimming took off 4 bases at V and 5 bases at J, with 8 bases between the two ends. In nucleotides, the CDR3 is TGTGCCAGCAGTTTCGTGGCTACTGAAGCTTTCTTT. Amino acid sequence: CASSFVATEAFF.

This chain uses TRBV4-1 with TRBJ1-2; D gene ambiguous. CDR1 is MGHRA, CDR2 YSYEKL, per germline. This CDR3 is 14 amino acids long. Trimming left V 2 bases short and J 8 bases short, with 15 bases between. The CDR3 DNA sequence: TGCGCCAGCAGCCAAAATTTGGGAATTACAGGCTACACCTTC. As protein: CASSQNLGITGYTF.

The V gene is TRBV19, the J gene TRBJ2-3; 8 bases are a match to TRBD2. V was clipped by 7 bases and J by 1 base; unmatched bases: 1. The CDR3 is 13 residues long. CDR1 LNHDA and CDR2 SQIVND come from the germline V gene (reference sequence). CDR3 sequence (DNA): TGTGCCAGTATACTAGCGGGCACAGATACGCAGTATTTT. Amino acid sequence: CASILAGTDTQYF.

This clone appeared once. The genes are TRBV19 and TRBJ1-2; D is possibly TRBD1 (5 bases). V shed 0 bases and J shed 7 bases, with 9 bases lying between them. Germline-derived CDR1 and CDR2 are LNHDA and SQIVND (reference sequence). The CDR3 is made up of 13 amino acids. The DNA of the CDR3 is TGTGCCAGTAGTATAGATGGGACCCGTGGCTACACCTTC. This codes for CASSIDGTRGYTF. Full variable domain (outside the CDR3, taken from reference TRBV19 and TRBJ1-2): DGGITQSPKYLFRKEGQNVTLSCEQNLNHDAMYWYRQDPGQGLRLIYYSQIVNDFQKGDIAEGYSVSREKKESFPLTVTSAQKNPTAFYLCASSIDGTRGYTFGSGTRLTVV.